These 30 T cell receptor beta chains were all obtained from the same sample, sequenced in a study of shared clonotypes between healthy human individuals. Sequencing was performed with immunoSEQ multiplex PCR; in TCRdb, only in-frame clones are kept and a portion is missing. Counted here are about 2.4 million clones, more than 80% occurring once; the ten biggest clones make up roughly 0.13%. Sequences were obtained from naive CD4+ T cells sorted from blood. Subset defined: CD45RA+ positively selected. These receptors all come from a young man in good health.

The chain carries TRBV4-1 and TRBJ1-4; 9 bases agree with TRBD1. Per the germline V gene, CDR1 is MGHRA and CDR2 is YSYEKL. The CDR3 runs 21 residues. Germline trimming cut 0 bases from V and 4 bases from J; bases unmatched to any gene: 18. CDR3: CASSQESSRGTGYFSNEKLFF. The CDR3 nucleotides read TGCGCCAGCAGCCAAGAGTCTTCTAGAGGGACAGGGTATTTTAGTAATGAAAAACTGTTTTTT.

The J gene is TRBJ2-5, the V gene TRBV30; TRBD2 agrees at 13 bases. CDR1 and CDR2 from the germline V gene are GTSNPN and SVGIG (reference sequence). The ends lost 2 bases at V and 4 bases at J; junction bases unmatched: 16. The CDR3 totals 19 residues. The CDR3 loop reads CAWSNRVTSGRAIGETQYF. The CDR3 DNA sequence: TGTGCCTGGAGTAACAGGGTCACTAGCGGGAGGGCCATAGGAGAGACCCAGTACTTC.

V and J are TRBV19 and TRBJ1-5; D is unresolved. This CDR3 is 14 amino acids long. Germline values: CDR1 LNHDA, CDR2 SQIVND (reference sequence). With 5 bases removed from V and 7 bases from J, the gap between germline ends came to 15 bases. This CDR3 reads CASSSWSSGQPQHF. The CDR3 nucleotides read TGTGCCAGTAGTTCTTGGTCGTCCGGCCAGCCCCAGCATTTT.

The chain joins TRBV7-6 to TRBJ2-7; TRBD1 might be the D (6 bases). V lost 1 base and J lost 3, with 22 bases in between. Germline V gene lookup returns CDR1 SGHVS and CDR2 FNYEAQ. This CDR3 contains 18 residues. CDR3 bases: TGTGCCAGCAGCTTAGTGGGGGCTGACGGGAAGACTTACTACGAGCAGTACTTC. Protein sequence: CASSLVGADGKTYYEQYF. Variable domain in full (rest from reference TRBV7-6 and TRBJ2-7): GAGVSQSPRYKVTKRGQDVALRCDPISGHVSLYWYRQALGQGPEFLTYFNYEAQQDKSGLPNDRFSAERPEGSISTLTIQRTEQRDSAMYRCASSLVGADGKTYYEQYFGPGTRLTVT.

This sequence joins TRBV7-6 and TRBJ2-1; D might be TRBD1 (5 bases). From germline, CDR1 is SGHVS and CDR2 FNYEAQ. V was pared by 0 bases and J by 8 bases, with 5 bases between. This CDR3 comprises 12 residues. The CDR3 here is CASSLAGHEQFF. The CDR3 coding sequence is TGTGCCAGCAGCTTAGCGGGGCATGAGCAGTTCTTC.

The rearrangement uses TRBV10-3 and TRBJ1-2; D unresolved. The germline V and J ends were trimmed by 3 bases and 8 bases, with 13 bases remaining between them. Germline-derived CDR1 and CDR2 are ENHRY and SYGVKD. The CDR3 spans 13 residues. CDR3 DNA: TGTGCCATCAGTGACAGTCCCCTAGGAGGCTACACCTTC. Translation: CAISDSPLGGYTF.

The rearrangement links TRBV7-2 to TRBJ1-5, with D maybe TRBD1 (6 bases). This CDR3 region has 17 residues. The V and J ends lost 5 bases and 4 bases respectively, with 21 bases between them. Germline CDR1 and CDR2: SGHTA and FQGNSA. This chain's CDR3 is CASSRDPGASINQPQHF. In nucleotides, the CDR3 is TGTGCCAGCAGCCGTGATCCGGGGGCTTCAATAAATCAGCCCCAGCATTTT.

A remark on this clone: Other DNA sequences in this sample translate to the same CDR3. V is TRBV5-1 and J is TRBJ2-3; D perhaps matches TRBD2 (7 bases). Germline V gene sequence: CDR1 SGHRS, CDR2 YFSETQ. There are 15 residues in the CDR3. Trimming removed 4 bases at V and 0 bases at J, with 12 bases between. CDR3 loop: CASSGGAGSTDTQYF. CDR3 nucleotide sequence: TGCGCCAGCAGCGGGGGGGCTGGTAGCACAGATACGCAGTATTTT.

With respect to this clone: Other nucleotide sequences from this sample produce the same CDR3. V usage is TRBV5-1 and J usage is TRBJ2-3; 7 bases agree with TRBD1. The CDR3 is made up of 15 amino acids. CDR1 is SGHRS, CDR2 YFSETQ, per germline. Trimming removed 4 bases from V and 0 bases from J; junction bases left unmatched: 5. The CDR3 region is CASSLSTGSTDTQYF. In nucleotides, the CDR3 is TGCGCCAGCAGCCTGTCGACAGGGAGCACAGATACGCAGTATTTT. Drawing the rest from reference TRBV5-1 and TRBJ2-3, the complete variable domain is KAGVTQTPRYLIKTRGQQVTLSCSPISGHRSVSWYQQTPGQGLQFLFEYFSETQRNKGNFPGRFSGRQFSNSRSEMNVSTLELGDSALYLCASSLSTGSTDTQYFGPGTRLTVL.

This clone was recorded only once. This chain uses TRBV7-2 with TRBJ2-5, with D tentatively TRBD2 (5 bases). The CDR3 is 15 residues long. CDR1 is SGHTA and CDR2 is FQGNSA in the germline V gene. The V and J ends lost 4 bases and 1 base respectively, with 13 bases between them. The CDR3: CASSSARALQETQYF. The CDR3 DNA reads as TGTGCCAGCAGCTCGGCGAGGGCCCTCCAAGAGACCCAGTACTTC.

CDR3 in DNA: TGCGCCAGCAGCTTTAGCGGGGGGGGCGATACGCAGTATTTT. Its protein product is CASSFSGGGDTQYF. J is TRBJ2-3 and V is TRBV5-1; 11 nucleotides line up with TRBD2. The junction had 2 bases not matched to a gene; V was cut back by 2 bases and J by 6 bases. Germline lookup yields CDR1 SGHRS and CDR2 YFSETQ. The length of the CDR3 is 14 residues.

This chain uses TRBV4-1 with TRBJ1-5; tentatively, D is TRBD1 (5 bases). CDR1 and CDR2 from the germline V gene are MGHRA and YSYEKL. This CDR3 spans 15 amino acids. V lost 3 bases and J lost 0, with 9 bases in between. CDR3: CASSHGDASNQPQHF. CDR3 DNA: TGCGCCAGCAGCCACGGGGACGCTAGCAATCAGCCCCAGCATTTT.

This clone appeared a single time. This chain links TRBV12-5 with TRBJ2-1, with D maybe TRBD1 (6 bases). Germline V gives CDR1 LGHNT, CDR2 FRNRAP. V was clipped by 0 bases and J by 1 base, with 13 bases between them. This CDR3 region has 17 residues. The CDR3 DNA follows: TGTGCTAGTGGTTTGGTCGTACAGGGAACGTCCTACAATGAGCAGTTCTTC. Protein sequence: CASGLVVQGTSYNEQFF.

V gene TRBV7-9 combines with J gene TRBJ2-7; tentatively, D is TRBD1 (5 bases). Germline V gene lookup returns CDR1 SEHNR and CDR2 FQNEAQ (reference sequence). The CDR3 extends over 15 amino acids. V shed 3 bases and J shed 0 bases, with 12 bases lying between them. The CDR3 sequence: CASSFDSAPSYEQYF. The DNA of the CDR3 is TGTGCCAGCAGCTTTGACAGTGCCCCCTCCTACGAGCAGTACTTC. Supplemented by reference TRBV7-9 and TRBJ2-7, the full variable domain reads DTGVSQNPRHKITKRGQNVTFRCDPISEHNRLYWYRQTLGQGPEFLTYFQNEAQLEKSRLLSDRFSAERPKGSFSTLEIQRTEQGDSAMYLCASSFDSAPSYEQYFGPGTRLTVT.

This sequence joins TRBV6-1 and TRBJ2-3; D is unclear. Germline assignment: CDR1 MNHNS and CDR2 SASEGT. V lost 1 base to trimming and J lost 4 bases, with 12 bases between them. The CDR3 contains 15 residues. Written as DNA, the CDR3 is TGTGCCAGCAGTGAAGACTCCGGAATTTCAGATACGCAGTATTTT. This sequence encodes CASSEDSGISDTQYF.

As concerns this clone: The sample carries other DNA sequences with the same CDR3. This rearrangement joins TRBV11-2 to TRBJ1-5; D ambiguous. The V end was cut by 2 bases, the J end by 0 bases, with 8 bases between. Germline-derived CDR1 and CDR2 are SGHAT and FQNNGV. The CDR3 has 15 amino acids. The CDR3 DNA reads TGTGCCAGCAGCTTATCCGGATATAGCAATCAGCCCCAGCATTTT. The encoded protein is CASSLSGYSNQPQHF. The full variable domain, with the rest looked up from reference TRBV11-2 and TRBJ1-5, is EAGVAQSPRYKIIEKRQSVAFWCNPISGHATLYWYQQILGQGPKLLIQFQNNGVVDDSQLPKDRFSAERLKGVDSTLKIQPAKLEDSAVYLCASSLSGYSNQPQHFGDGTRLSIL.

V and J are TRBV2 and TRBJ1-2; TRBD1 matches 9 bases. The germline CDR1 and CDR2 sequences are SNHLY and FYNNEI. The trim removed 6 bases at V and 6 bases at J, leaving 8 bases unmatched. The CDR3 spans 14 residues. The chain's CDR3 is CASSGQGSPDGYTF. CDR3 nucleotides: TGTGCCAGCAGCGGACAGGGGTCTCCAGATGGCTACACCTTC.

The chain combines TRBV11-3 with TRBJ2-3, with D perhaps being TRBD1 or TRBD2 (5 bases each). This CDR3 comprises 12 residues. CDR1 is SGHNT and CDR2 is YENEEA in the germline V gene. Between the trimmed V and J ends, which lost 5 bases and 9 bases, there was a span of 12 bases. The CDR3 is CASSLPGDTQYF. CDR3 DNA: TGTGCCAGCAGCCTCCCCGGGGACACGCAGTATTTT.

V usage is TRBV7-9 and J usage is TRBJ2-3; D possibly corresponds to TRBD2 (6 bases). Trimming pared 1 base from V and 0 bases from J, leaving 8 bases between. This CDR3 has 15 amino acids. Germline V lookup: CDR1 SEHNR, CDR2 FQNEAQ (reference sequence). The CDR3 is CASSLGGTSTDTQYF. The CDR3 bases are TGTGCCAGCAGCTTAGGAGGGACTAGCACAGATACGCAGTATTTT.

On this clone itself: Other DNA sequences within the sample encode an identical CDR3. This sequence joins TRBV5-1 and TRBJ2-5; no definite D call. Germline CDR1 is SGHRS and CDR2 is YFSETQ. V lost 0 bases and J lost 4, with 10 bases in between. The CDR3 is 14 amino acids. The CDR3 spells CASSLAASGETQYF. CDR3 DNA sequence: TGCGCCAGCAGCTTGGCCGCGTCAGGAGAGACCCAGTACTTC.

The chain employs TRBV30 and TRBJ1-5, with 9 nucleotides matching TRBD1. The trim removed 2 bases at V and 1 base at J, leaving 6 bases unmatched. The CDR3 runs to 16 residues. The V gene's germline CDR1 is GTSNPN and CDR2 SVGIG (reference sequence). DNA of the CDR3: TGTGCCTGGAGTCCTGGACAGGGGCTCAGCAATCAGCCCCAGCATTTT. It translates to CAWSPGQGLSNQPQHF.

This clone was detected once. The chain recombines TRBV28 with TRBJ1-3; D ambiguous. There are 16 residues in the CDR3. Trimming left V 5 bases short and J 0 bases short, with 14 bases between. The V gene's germline CDR1 is MDHEN and CDR2 SYDVKM. DNA of the CDR3: TGTGCCAGCAGTCCCGAGGACGCCGGCTCTGGAAACACCATATATTTT. As protein: CASSPEDAGSGNTIYF.

The V and J genes are TRBV18 and TRBJ2-7, with D perhaps matching TRBD2 (5 bases). This CDR3 region has 13 residues. V gave up 5 bases and J gave up 0 bases, with 8 bases separating them. The germline V gene encodes CDR1 KGHSH and CDR2 LQKENI. The CDR3 loop is CASSGADSYEQYF. The CDR3 nucleotides read TGTGCCAGCTCAGGAGCGGACTCCTACGAGCAGTACTTC.

V gene TRBV27 combines with J gene TRBJ2-4; D remains unclear. V lost 2 bases and J 5 bases, leaving 7 bases between the germline ends. The length of the CDR3 is 13 residues. Germline lookup yields CDR1 MNHEY and CDR2 SMNVEV (reference sequence). In nucleotides, the CDR3 is TGTGCCAGCAGTTTAAATACCGAAAACATTCAGTACTTC. Amino acid sequence: CASSLNTENIQYF.

This chain connects TRBV5-4 to TRBJ1-1; the D is unclear. Germline CDR1 is SGHNT and CDR2 is YYREEE (reference sequence). The germline V and J ends were trimmed by 1 base and 12 bases, with 10 bases remaining between them. The CDR3 length is 11 residues. CDR3 region: CASSLSDFTFF. CDR3 bases: TGTGCCAGCAGCTTGTCCGATTTTACTTTCTTT. The variable domain in full, with the rest retrieved from reference TRBV5-4 and TRBJ1-1, is ETGVTQSPTHLIKTRGQQVTLRCSSQSGHNTVSWYQQALGQGPQFIFQYYREEENGRGNFPPRFSGLQFPNYSSELNVNALELDDSALYLCASSLSDFTFFGQGTRLTVV.

Only a few counts were recorded for this clone. Other DNA sequences of this sample code for an identical CDR3. This chain links TRBV9 with TRBJ1-1; D gene ambiguous. CDR1 is SGDLS, CDR2 YYNGEE, per germline. The V end lost 0 bases, the J end lost 1 base, and 7 bases lay between the germline ends. The CDR3 length is 14 residues. This chain's CDR3 is CASSVVSENTEAFF. The CDR3 DNA reads as TGTGCCAGCAGCGTAGTGTCAGAGAACACTGAAGCTTTCTTT. Full variable domain (outside the CDR3, taken from reference TRBV9 and TRBJ1-1): DSGVTQTPKHLITATGQRVTLRCSPRSGDLSVYWYQQSLDQGLQFLIQYYNGEERAKGNILERFSAQQFPDLHSELNLSSLELGDSALYFCASSVVSENTEAFFGQGTRLTVV.

This sequence joins TRBV29-1 and TRBJ2-7; 10 bases align to TRBD1. Germline assignment: CDR1 SQVTM and CDR2 ANQGSEA. Trimming removed 7 bases from V and 3 bases from J; junction bases left unmatched: 3. The CDR3 sequence is 12 residues long. CDR3 in DNA: TGCAGCGGAAGGACAGGGGGCTACGAGCAGTACTTC. The encoded protein is CSGRTGGYEQYF.

The chain couples TRBV2 to TRBJ2-5; 9 positions match TRBD2. Gene TRBJ2-7 matches the end of the DNA better, so the J call may be wrong. The CDR3 has 16 amino acids. Germline V lookup: CDR1 SNHLY, CDR2 FYNNEI. DNA for the CDR3: TGTGCCAGCAGTGAAGACGCGGGGGGGAATTTCTACGAGCAGTACTTC. It is translated as CASSEDAGGNFYEQYF.

The CDR3 spells CASSSGLAGGVSSTDTQYF. CDR3 DNA: TGCGCCAGCAGCTCGGGACTAGCGGGGGGCGTTTCTAGCACAGATACGCAGTATTTT. The V gene is TRBV5-1, the J gene TRBJ2-3; 15 bases are a match to TRBD2. Trimming removed 3 bases from V and 0 bases from J; junction bases left unmatched: 8. Per germline, CDR1 SGHRS and CDR2 YFSETQ. The CDR3 consists of 19 residues. The whole variable domain, filled in from reference TRBV5-1 and TRBJ2-3, reads KAGVTQTPRYLIKTRGQQVTLSCSPISGHRSVSWYQQTPGQGLQFLFEYFSETQRNKGNFPGRFSGRQFSNSRSEMNVSTLELGDSALYLCASSSGLAGGVSSTDTQYFGPGTRLTVL.

The V call is TRBV11-3, the J call TRBJ2-7; possible D gene TRBD1, 5 bases. V lost 0 bases, J lost 0 bases, and 9 bases lay in between. This CDR3 contains 15 residues. Germline CDR1 reads SGHNT; CDR2 reads YENEEA. CDR3 DNA: TGTGCCAGCAGCTTAGATCAGGACACCTCCTACGAGCAGTACTTC. Its protein is CASSLDQDTSYEQYF.